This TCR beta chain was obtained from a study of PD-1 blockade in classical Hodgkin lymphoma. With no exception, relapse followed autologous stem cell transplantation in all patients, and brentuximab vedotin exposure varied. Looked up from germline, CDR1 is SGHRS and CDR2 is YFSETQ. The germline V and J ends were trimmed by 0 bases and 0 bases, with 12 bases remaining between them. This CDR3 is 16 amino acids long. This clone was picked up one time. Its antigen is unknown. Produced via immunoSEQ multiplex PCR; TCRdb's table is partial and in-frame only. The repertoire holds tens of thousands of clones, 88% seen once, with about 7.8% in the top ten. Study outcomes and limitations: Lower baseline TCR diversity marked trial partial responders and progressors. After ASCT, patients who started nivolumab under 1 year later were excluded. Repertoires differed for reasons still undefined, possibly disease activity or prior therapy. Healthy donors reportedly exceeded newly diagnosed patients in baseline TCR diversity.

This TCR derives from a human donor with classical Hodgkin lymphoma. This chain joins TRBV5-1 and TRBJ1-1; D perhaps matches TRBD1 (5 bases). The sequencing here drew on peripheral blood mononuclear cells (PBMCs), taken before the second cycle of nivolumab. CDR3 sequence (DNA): TGCGCCAGCAGCTTGGCGCAGGGTTGGGTGAACACTGAAGCTTTCTTT. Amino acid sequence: CASSLAQGWVNTEAFF.